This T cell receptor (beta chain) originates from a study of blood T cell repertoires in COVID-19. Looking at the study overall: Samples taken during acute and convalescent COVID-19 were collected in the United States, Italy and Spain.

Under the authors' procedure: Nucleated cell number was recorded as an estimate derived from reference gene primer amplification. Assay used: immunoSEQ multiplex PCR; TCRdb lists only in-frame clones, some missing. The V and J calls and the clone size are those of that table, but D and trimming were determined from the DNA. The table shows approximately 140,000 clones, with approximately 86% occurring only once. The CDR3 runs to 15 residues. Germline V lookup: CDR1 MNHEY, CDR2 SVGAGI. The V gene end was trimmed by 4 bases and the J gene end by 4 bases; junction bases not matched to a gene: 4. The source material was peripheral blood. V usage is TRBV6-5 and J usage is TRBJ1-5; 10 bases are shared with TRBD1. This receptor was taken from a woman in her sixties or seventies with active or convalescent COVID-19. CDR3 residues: CASSSGQGTNQPQHF. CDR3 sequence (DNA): TGTGCCAGCAGTTCGGGACAGGGGACTAATCAGCCCCAGCATTTT.